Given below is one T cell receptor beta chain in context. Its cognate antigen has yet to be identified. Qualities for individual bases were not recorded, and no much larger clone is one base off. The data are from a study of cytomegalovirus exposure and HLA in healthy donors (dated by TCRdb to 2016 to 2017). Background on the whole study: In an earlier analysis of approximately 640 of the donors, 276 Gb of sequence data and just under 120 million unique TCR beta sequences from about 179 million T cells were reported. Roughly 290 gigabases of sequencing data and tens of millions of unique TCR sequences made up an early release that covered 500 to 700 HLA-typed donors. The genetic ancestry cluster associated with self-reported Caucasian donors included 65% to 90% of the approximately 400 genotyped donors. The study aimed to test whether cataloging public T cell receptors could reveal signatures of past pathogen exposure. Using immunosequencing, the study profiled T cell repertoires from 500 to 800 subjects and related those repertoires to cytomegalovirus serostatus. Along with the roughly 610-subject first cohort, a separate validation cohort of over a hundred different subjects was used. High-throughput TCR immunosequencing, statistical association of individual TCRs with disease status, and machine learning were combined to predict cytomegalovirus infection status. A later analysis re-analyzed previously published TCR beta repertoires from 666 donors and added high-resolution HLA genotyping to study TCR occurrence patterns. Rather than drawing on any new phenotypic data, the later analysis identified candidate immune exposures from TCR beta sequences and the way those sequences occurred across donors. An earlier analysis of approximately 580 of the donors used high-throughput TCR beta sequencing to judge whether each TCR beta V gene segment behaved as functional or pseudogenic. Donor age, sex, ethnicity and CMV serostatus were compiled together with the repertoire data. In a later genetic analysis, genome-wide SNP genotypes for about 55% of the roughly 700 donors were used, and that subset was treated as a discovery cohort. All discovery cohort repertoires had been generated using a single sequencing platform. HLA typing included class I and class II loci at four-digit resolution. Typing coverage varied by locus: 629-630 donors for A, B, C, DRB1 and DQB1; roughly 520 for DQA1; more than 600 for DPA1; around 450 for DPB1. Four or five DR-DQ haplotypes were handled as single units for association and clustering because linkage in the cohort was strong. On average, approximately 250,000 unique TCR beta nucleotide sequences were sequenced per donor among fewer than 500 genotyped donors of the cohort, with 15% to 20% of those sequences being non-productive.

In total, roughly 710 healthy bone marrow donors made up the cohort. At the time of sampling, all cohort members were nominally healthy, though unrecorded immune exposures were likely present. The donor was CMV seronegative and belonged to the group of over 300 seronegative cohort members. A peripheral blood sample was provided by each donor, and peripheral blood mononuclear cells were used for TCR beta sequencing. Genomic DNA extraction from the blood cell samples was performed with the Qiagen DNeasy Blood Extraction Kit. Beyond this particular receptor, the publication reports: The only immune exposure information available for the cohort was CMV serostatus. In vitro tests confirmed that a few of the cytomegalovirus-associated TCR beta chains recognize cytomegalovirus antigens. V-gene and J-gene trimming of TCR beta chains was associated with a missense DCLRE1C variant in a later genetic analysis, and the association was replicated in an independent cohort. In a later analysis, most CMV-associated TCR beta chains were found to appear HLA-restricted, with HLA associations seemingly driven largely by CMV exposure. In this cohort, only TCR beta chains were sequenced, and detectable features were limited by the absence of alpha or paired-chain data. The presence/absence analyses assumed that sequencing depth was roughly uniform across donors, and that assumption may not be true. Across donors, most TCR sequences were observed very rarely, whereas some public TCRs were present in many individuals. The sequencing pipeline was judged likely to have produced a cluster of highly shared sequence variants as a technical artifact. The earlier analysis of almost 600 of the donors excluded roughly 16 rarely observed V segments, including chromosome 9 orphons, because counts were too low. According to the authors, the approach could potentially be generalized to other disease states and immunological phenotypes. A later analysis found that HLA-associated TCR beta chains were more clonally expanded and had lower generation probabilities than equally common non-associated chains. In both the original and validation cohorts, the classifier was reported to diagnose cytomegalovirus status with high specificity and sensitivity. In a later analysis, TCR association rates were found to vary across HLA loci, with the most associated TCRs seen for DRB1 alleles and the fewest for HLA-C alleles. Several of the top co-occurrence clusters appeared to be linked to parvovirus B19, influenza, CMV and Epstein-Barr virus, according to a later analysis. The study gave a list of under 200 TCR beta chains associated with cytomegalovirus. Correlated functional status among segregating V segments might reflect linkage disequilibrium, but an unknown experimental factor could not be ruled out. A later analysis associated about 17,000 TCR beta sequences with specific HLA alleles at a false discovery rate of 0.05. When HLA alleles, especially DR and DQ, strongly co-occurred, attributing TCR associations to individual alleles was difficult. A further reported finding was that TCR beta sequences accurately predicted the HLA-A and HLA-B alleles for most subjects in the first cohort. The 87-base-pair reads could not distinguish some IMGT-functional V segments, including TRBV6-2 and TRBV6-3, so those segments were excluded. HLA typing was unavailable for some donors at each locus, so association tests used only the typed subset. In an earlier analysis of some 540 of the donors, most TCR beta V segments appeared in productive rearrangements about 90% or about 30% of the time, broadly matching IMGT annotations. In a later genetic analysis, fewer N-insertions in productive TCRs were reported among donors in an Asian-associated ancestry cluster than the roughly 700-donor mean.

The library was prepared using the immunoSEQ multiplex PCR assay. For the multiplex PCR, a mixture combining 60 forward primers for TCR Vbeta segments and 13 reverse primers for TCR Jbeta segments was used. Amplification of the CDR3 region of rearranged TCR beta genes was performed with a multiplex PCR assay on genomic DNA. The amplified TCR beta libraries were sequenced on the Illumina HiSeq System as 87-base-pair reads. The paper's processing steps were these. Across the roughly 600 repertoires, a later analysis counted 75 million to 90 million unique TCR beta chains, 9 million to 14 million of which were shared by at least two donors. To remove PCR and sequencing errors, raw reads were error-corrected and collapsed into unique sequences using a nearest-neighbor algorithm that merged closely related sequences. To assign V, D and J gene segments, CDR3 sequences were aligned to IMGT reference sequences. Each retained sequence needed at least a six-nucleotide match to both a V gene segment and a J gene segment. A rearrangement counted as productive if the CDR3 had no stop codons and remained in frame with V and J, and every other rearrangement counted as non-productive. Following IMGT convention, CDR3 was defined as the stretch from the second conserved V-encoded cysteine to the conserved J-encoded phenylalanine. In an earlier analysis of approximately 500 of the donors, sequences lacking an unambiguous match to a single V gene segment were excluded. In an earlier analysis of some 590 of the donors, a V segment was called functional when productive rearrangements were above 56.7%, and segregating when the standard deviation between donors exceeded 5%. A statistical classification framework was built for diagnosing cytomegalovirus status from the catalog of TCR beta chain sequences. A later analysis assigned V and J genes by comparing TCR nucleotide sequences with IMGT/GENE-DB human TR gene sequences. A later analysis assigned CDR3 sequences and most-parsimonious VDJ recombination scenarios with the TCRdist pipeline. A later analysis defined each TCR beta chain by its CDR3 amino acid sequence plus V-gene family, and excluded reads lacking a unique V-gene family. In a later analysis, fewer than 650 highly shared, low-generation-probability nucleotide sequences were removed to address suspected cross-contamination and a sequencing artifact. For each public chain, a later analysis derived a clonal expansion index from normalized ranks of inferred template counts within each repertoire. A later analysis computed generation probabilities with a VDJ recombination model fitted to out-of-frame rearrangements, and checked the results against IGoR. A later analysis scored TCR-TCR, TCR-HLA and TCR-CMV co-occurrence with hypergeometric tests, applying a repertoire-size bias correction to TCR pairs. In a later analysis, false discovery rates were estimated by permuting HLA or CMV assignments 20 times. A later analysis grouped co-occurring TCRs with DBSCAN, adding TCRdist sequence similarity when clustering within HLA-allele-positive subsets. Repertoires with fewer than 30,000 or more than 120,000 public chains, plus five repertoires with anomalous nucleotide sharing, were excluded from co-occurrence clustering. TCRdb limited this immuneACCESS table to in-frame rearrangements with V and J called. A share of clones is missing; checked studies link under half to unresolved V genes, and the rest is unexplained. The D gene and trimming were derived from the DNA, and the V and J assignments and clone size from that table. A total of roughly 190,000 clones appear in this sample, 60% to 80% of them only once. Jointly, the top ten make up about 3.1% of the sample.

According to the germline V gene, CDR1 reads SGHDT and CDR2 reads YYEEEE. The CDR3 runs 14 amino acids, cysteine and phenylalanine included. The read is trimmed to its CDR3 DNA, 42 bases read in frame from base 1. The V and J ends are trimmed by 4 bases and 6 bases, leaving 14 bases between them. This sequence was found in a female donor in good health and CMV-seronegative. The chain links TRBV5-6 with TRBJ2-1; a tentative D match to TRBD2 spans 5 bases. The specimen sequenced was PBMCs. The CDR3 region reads CASSGDSVFNEQFF. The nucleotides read TGTGCCAGCAGCGGGGATAGCGTATTCAATGAGCAGTTCTTC.